A single sample gave rise to the 19 T cell receptor beta chains below, sequenced in a study of T cell changes during pregnancy in multiple sclerosis. Using immunoSEQ multiplex PCR, the repertoire was profiled, and TCRdb retains in-frame clones only, with some absent. Of fewer than 60,000 clones listed, approximately 89% are singletons. The specimen was peripheral blood, collected after pregnancy. These receptors came from a female donor in good health, enrolled as a control in a pregnancy study.

The V gene is TRBV5-1, the J gene TRBJ2-3; possibly TRBD2 for D (6 bases). The CDR3 is made up of 15 amino acids. V gave up 4 bases and J gave up 4 bases, with 16 bases separating them. Germline CDR1 is SGHRS and CDR2 is YFSETQ. The CDR3 here is CASSQADYTSDTQYF. CDR3 sequence (DNA): TGCGCCAGCAGCCAAGCGGACTATACGTCAGATACGCAGTATTTT.

This rearrangement joins TRBV10-3 to TRBJ2-1; 13 bases agree with TRBD2. This CDR3 has 18 residues. Germline lookup yields CDR1 ENHRY and CDR2 SYGVKD. Unmatched junction bases numbered 7, after V lost 4 bases and J lost 1 base. CDR3 DNA sequence: TGTGCCATCAGTGGGACTAGCGGGGGTTATCGTTCCTACAATGAGCAGTTCTTC. Its protein is CAISGTSGGYRSYNEQFF.

This rearrangement joins TRBV2 to TRBJ2-7; D is possibly TRBD1 (5 bases). Germline CDR1 and CDR2: SNHLY and FYNNEI. Trimming stripped 3 bases from V and 0 bases from J, with 9 bases between. This CDR3 spans 14 amino acids. CDR3 in DNA: TGTGCCAGCAGTGACGACAGTAACTCCTACGAGCAGTACTTC. Its translation is CASSDDSNSYEQYF. The full variable domain, its missing parts supplied by reference TRBV2 and TRBJ2-7, is EPEVTQTPSHQVTQMGQEVILRCVPISNHLYFYWYRQILGQKVEFLVSFYNNEISEKSEIFDDQFSVERPDGSNFTLKIRSTKLEDSAMYFCASSDDSNSYEQYFGPGTRLTVT.

The chain combines TRBV29-1 with TRBJ1-2; D gene ambiguous. CDR1 SQVTM and CDR2 ANQGSEA come from the germline V gene. Trimming left V 0 bases short and J 3 bases short, with 20 bases between. The CDR3 runs 17 residues. CDR3 in amino acids: CSVEEGEPRSRHYGYTF. The CDR3 nucleotides read TGCAGCGTTGAAGAAGGCGAGCCACGGAGTCGACACTATGGCTACACCTTC.

V usage is TRBV19 and J usage is TRBJ2-3; D gene ambiguous. Germline loops: CDR1 LNHDA, CDR2 SQIVND (reference sequence). Deletions cut 1 base from V and 2 bases from J, with 7 bases between. The CDR3 is 14 residues long. CDR3 nucleotide sequence: TGTGCCAGTAGTATAGTTTTCCACACAGATACGCAGTATTTT. This encodes CASSIVFHTDTQYF.

The rearrangement uses TRBV6-5 and TRBJ2-2, with D maybe TRBD1 (5 bases). V lost 9 bases and J lost 1, with 12 bases in between. Germline lookup yields CDR1 MNHEY and CDR2 SVGAGI. The CDR3 has 14 residues. CDR3 residues: CASLGDLNTGELFF. The CDR3 DNA follows: TGTGCCAGTCTAGGGGATCTGAACACCGGGGAGCTGTTTTTT.

V and J are TRBV6-1 and TRBJ2-5; 9 nucleotides match TRBD1. V gave up 4 bases and J gave up 5 bases; unmatched junction bases: 8. The CDR3 covers 15 residues. From germline, CDR1 is MNHNS and CDR2 SASEGT. CDR3 in amino acids: CASSVGQGDSETQYF. The CDR3 DNA reads as TGTGCCAGCAGTGTGGGACAGGGAGATTCGGAGACCCAGTACTTC.

CDR3 in amino acids: CASSQDDRTARQPQHF. The CDR3, as DNA: TGTGCCAGCAGCCAAGATGATCGGACAGCCCGGCAGCCCCAGCATTTT. V usage is TRBV4-2 and J usage is TRBJ1-5; a possible D gene is TRBD1 (6 bases). The CDR3 has 16 residues. CDR1 and CDR2 from the germline V gene are LGHNA and YNFKEQ. With 0 bases removed from V and 7 bases from J, the gap between germline ends came to 16 bases.

The chain couples TRBV6-4 to TRBJ1-5, with 7 bases aligning to TRBD1. The junction had 1 base not matched to a gene; V was cut back by 2 bases and J by 0 bases. This CDR3 is 15 amino acids long. In germline, CDR1 is MRHNA, CDR2 SNTAGT. The CDR3 DNA reads as TGTGCCAGCAGTGACAGGGGGCATAGCAATCAGCCCCAGCATTTT. Translation: CASSDRGHSNQPQHF.

The V call is TRBV7-2, the J call TRBJ2-3, with TRBD1 matching 7 bases. This CDR3 region has 16 residues. CDR1 and CDR2 from the germline V gene are SGHTA and FQGNSA. J lost 4 bases, V lost 1 base, and 8 bases had no gene match. CDR3 in amino acids: CASSLGFTGAADTQYF. DNA of the CDR3: TGTGCCAGCAGCTTAGGGTTTACAGGGGCAGCAGATACGCAGTATTTT.

The chain links TRBV5-1 to TRBJ1-3; 9 bases fit TRBD1. V shed 0 bases and J 5 bases; nucleotides not matched to a gene: 0. The CDR3 totals 14 residues. Germline V gene sequence: CDR1 SGHRS, CDR2 YFSETQ. The CDR3 sequence is CASSLDRGRNTIYF. CDR3 nucleotides: TGCGCCAGCAGCTTGGACAGGGGGCGAAACACCATATATTTT.

V gene TRBV7-9 combines with J gene TRBJ1-1; D is unclear. Trimming shortened V by 5 bases and J by 4 bases, and 20 bases separated the two germline ends. Looked up from germline, CDR1 is SEHNR and CDR2 is FQNEAQ (reference sequence). The CDR3 extends over 16 amino acids. The CDR3 reads CASSPPGRGGATEAFF. CDR3 DNA sequence: TGTGCCAGCAGCCCCCCTGGGCGGGGAGGAGCCACTGAAGCTTTCTTT.

This sequence joins TRBV14 and TRBJ2-3, with D possibly TRBD2 on 6 matching bases. The CDR3 spans 14 residues. The ends were cut back, 3 bases at V and 2 bases at J, with 9 bases in the middle. Per germline, CDR1 SGHDN and CDR2 FVKESK. The CDR3 spells CASSQGGHTDTQYF. The CDR3 bases are TGTGCCAGCAGCCAGGGAGGACACACAGATACGCAGTATTTT.

The chain uses TRBV14 and TRBJ2-7; D not resolved. Trimming stripped 1 base from V and 3 bases from J, with 16 bases between. Looked up from germline, CDR1 is SGHDN and CDR2 is FVKESK. The CDR3 sequence is 16 residues long. CDR3 coding DNA: TGTGCCAGCAGCCAAGGGAAATATAGCACTTTCTACGAGCAGTACTTC. As protein: CASSQGKYSTFYEQYF.

The V and J genes are TRBV7-2 and TRBJ2-3, with 10 bases fitting TRBD2. V lost 4 bases and J lost 2; bases outside the gene matches: 9. Germline loops: CDR1 SGHTA, CDR2 FQGNSA. The CDR3 sequence is 17 residues long. The CDR3 here is CASSSTPGTSATDTQYF. For the CDR3, the DNA is TGTGCCAGCAGCTCTACCCCCGGGACTAGCGCCACAGATACGCAGTATTTT.

This clone is a singleton in its sample. The chain carries TRBV28 and TRBJ1-4; D remains unclear. Deletions cut 6 bases from V and 5 bases from J, with 13 bases between. Germline V gene sequence: CDR1 MDHEN, CDR2 SYDVKM. The CDR3 is 14 residues long. The CDR3, as DNA: TGTGCCAGCAGCCAACAGCTAACGAATGAAAAACTGTTTTTT. It yields the protein CASSQQLTNEKLFF.

The chain recombines TRBV5-8 with TRBJ1-5; D unresolved. Trimming removed 3 bases at V and 2 bases at J, with 12 bases between. There are 15 residues in the CDR3. CDR1 and CDR2 from the germline V gene are SGHTS and YDEGEE. The CDR3 region is CASSSGVGRNQPQHF. The DNA of the CDR3 is TGTGCCAGCAGCTCGGGTGTAGGTCGCAATCAGCCCCAGCATTTT.

The chain is built from TRBV20-1 and TRBJ2-7; 9 nucleotides agree with TRBD2. CDR3 length equals 11 residues. Looked up from germline, CDR1 is DFQATT and CDR2 is SNEGSKA (reference sequence). Trimming cost V 6 bases and J 7 bases; bases outside gene matches: 4. This CDR3 reads CSAKSGGEQYF. In nucleotides, the CDR3 is TGCAGTGCGAAAAGCGGGGGGGAGCAGTACTTC.

This clone was seen only once. The V and J genes are TRBV5-6 and TRBJ2-1; 10 bases align to TRBD2. Germline V gene data show CDR1 as SGHDT and CDR2 as YYEEEE. This CDR3 has 18 amino acids. Trimming cost V 0 bases and J 0 bases; bases outside gene matches: 6. The CDR3, as DNA: TGTGCCAGCAGCTTGGGGACTAGCGGCAGGAGCTCCTACAATGAGCAGTTCTTC. Residues: CASSLGTSGRSSYNEQFF. The full variable domain, rest sourced from reference TRBV5-6 and TRBJ2-1, is DAGVTQSPTHLIKTRGQQVTLRCSPKSGHDTVSWYQQALGQGPQFIFQYYEEEERQRGNFPDRFSGHQFPNYSSELNVNALLLGDSALYLCASSLGTSGRSSYNEQFFGPGTRLTVL.